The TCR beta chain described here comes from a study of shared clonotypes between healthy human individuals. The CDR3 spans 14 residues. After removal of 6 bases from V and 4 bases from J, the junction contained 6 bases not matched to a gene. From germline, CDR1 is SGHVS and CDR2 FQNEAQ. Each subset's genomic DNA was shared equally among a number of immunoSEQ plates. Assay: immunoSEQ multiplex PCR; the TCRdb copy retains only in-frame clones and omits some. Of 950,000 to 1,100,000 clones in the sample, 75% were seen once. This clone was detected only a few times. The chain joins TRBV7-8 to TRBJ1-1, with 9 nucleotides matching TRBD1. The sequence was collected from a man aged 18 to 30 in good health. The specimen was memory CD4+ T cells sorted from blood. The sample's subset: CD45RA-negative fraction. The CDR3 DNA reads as TGTGCCAGCAGGCGGGCGACAGGGGGCACTGAAGCTTTCTTT. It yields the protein CASRRATGGTEAFF.